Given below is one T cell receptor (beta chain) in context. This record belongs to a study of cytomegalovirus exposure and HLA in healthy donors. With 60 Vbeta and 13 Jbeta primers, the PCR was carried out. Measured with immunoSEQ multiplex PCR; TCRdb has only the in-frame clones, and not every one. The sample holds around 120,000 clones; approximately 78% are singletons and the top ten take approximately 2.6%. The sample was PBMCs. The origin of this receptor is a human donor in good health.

The CDR3 region is CATSRETGGFSYEQYF. CDR3 in DNA: TGTGCCACCAGCAGAGAGACAGGGGGTTTCTCCTACGAGCAGTACTTC. The rearrangement joins TRBV15 to TRBJ2-7; 9 positions match TRBD1. The junction had 3 bases not matched to a gene; V was cut back by 0 bases and J by 0 bases. CDR1 and CDR2 (germline): LNHNV, YYDKDF (reference sequence). The CDR3 extends over 16 amino acids.